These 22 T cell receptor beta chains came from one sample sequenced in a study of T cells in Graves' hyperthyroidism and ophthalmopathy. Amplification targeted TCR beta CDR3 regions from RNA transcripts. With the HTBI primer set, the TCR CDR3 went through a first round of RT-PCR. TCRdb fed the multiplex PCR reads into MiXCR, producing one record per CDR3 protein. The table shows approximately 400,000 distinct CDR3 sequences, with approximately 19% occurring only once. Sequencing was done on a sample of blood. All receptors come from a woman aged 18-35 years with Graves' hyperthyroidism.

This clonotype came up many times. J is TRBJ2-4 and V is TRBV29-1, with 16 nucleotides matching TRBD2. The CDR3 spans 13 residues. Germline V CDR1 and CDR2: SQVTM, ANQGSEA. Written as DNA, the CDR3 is TGCAGTGGGACTAGCGGGGGGGCCGACATTCAGTACTTC. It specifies CSGTSGGADIQYF.

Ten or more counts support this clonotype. For the CDR3, the DNA is TGTGCCAGCAGGCGCGGGGAGAACACCGGGGAGCTGTTTTTT. It yields the protein CASRRGENTGELFF. The chain carries TRBV7-3 and TRBJ2-2, with D possibly TRBD2 on 6 matching bases. There are 14 residues in the CDR3. Trimming stripped 6 bases from V and 1 base from J, with 9 bases between. In germline, CDR1 is SGHTA, CDR2 FQGTGA. The full variable domain, in which reference TRBV7-3 and TRBJ2-2 provide the parts outside the CDR3, is GAGVSQTPSNKVTEKGKYVELRCDPISGHTALYWYRQSLGQGPEFLIYFQGTGAADDSGLPNDRFFAVRPEGSVSTLKIQRTERGDSAVYLCASRRGENTGELFFGEGSRLTVL.

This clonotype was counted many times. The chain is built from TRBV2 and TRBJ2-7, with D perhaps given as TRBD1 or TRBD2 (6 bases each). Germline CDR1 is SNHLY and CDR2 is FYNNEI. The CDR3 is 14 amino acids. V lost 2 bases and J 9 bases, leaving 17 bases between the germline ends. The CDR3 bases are TGTGCCAGCAGTGAAAGGGAGAAAGGGGGGCGGCAGTACTTC. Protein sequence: CASSEREKGGRQYF.

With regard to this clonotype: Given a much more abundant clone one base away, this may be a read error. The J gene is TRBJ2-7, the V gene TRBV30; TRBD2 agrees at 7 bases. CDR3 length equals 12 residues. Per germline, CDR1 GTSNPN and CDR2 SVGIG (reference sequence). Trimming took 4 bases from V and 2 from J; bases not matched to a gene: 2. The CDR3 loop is CAWIAGAYEQYF. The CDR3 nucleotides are TGTGCCTGGATTGCGGGAGCCTACGAGCAGTACTTC.

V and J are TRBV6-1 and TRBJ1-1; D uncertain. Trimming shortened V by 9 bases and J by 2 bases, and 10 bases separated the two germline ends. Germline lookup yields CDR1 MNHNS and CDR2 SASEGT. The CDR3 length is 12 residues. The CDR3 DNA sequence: TGTGCCAGTGGGGAGCGAAACACTGAAGCTTTCTTT. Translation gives CASGERNTEAFF.

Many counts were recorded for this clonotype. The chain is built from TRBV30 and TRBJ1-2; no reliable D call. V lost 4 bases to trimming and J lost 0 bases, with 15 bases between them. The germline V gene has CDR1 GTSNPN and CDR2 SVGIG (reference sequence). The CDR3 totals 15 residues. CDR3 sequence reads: CAWKRVTVANYGYTF. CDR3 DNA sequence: TGTGCCTGGAAGAGGGTAACAGTAGCTAACTATGGCTACACCTTC.

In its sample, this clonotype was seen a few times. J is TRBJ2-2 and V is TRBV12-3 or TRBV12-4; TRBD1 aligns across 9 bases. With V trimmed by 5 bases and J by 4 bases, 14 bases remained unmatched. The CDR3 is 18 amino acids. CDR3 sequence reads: CASSHRDRVLGSTGELFF. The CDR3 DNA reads TGTGCCAGCAGTCACCGGGACAGGGTATTAGGGTCCACCGGGGAGCTGTTTTTT.

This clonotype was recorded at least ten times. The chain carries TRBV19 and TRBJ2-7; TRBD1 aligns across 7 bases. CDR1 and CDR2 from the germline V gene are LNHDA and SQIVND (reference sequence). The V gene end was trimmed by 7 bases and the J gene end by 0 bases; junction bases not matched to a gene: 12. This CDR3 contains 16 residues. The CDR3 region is CASTSPGTVSSYEQYF. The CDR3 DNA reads TGTGCCAGTACCAGTCCCGGGACAGTGAGCTCCTACGAGCAGTACTTC.

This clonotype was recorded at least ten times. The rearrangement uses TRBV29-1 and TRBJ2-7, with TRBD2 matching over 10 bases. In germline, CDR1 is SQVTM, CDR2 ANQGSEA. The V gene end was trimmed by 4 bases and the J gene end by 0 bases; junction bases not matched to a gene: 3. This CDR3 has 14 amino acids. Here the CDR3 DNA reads TGCAGCGTTGTGGGGACTAGCGACTCCTACGAGCAGTACTTC. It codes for CSVVGTSDSYEQYF.

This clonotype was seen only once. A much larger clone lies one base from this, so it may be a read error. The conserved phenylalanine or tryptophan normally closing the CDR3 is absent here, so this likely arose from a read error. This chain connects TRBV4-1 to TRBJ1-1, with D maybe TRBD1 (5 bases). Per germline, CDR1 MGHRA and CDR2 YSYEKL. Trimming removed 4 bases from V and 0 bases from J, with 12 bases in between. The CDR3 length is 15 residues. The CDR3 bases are TGCGCCAGCAGCCTTTCCGGGGCGGTGAACACTGAAGCTTTCTAT. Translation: CASSLSGAVNTEAFY.

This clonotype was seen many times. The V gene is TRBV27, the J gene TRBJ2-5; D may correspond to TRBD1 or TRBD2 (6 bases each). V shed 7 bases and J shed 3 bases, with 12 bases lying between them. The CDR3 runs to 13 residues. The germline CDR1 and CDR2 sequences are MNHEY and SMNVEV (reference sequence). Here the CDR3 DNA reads TGTGCCAGCAAAAGGGGGGCGGAAGAGACCCAGTACTTC. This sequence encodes CASKRGAEETQYF.

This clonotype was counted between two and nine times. The DNA for the CDR3 is TGTGCCAGCAGCCGGGATGGGAAAAAGCAGTACTTC. Translated, it gives CASSRDGKKQYF. The chain couples TRBV7-8 to TRBJ2-7, with D perhaps matching TRBD2 (5 bases). Between the trimmed V and J ends, which lost 5 bases and 8 bases, there was a span of 13 bases. This CDR3 spans 12 amino acids. Germline V gene sequence: CDR1 SGHVS, CDR2 FQNEAQ.

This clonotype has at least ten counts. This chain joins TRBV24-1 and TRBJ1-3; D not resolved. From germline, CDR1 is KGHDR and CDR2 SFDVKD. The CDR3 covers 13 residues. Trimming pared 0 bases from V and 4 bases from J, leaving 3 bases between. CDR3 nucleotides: TGTGCCACCAGTGATTTGGGAGGAAACACCATATATTTT. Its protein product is CATSDLGGNTIYF.

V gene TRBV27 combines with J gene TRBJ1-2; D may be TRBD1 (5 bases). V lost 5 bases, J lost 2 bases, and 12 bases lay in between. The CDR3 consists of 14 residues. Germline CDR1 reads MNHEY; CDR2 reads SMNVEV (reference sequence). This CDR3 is CASSPRQRNYGYTF. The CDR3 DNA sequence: TGTGCCAGCAGTCCAAGACAGCGGAACTATGGCTACACCTTC.

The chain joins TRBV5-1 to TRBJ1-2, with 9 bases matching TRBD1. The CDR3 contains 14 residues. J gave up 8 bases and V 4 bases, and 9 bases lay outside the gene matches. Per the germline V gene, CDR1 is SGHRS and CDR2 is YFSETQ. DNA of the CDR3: TGCGCCAGCAGCCCGGACAGGGGCTATCGAGGCTACACCTTC. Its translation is CASSPDRGYRGYTF.

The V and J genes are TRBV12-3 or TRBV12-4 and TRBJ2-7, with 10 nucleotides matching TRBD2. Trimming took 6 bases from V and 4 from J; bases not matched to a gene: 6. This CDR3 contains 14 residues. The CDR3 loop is CASRKREGLYEQYF. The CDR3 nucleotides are TGTGCCAGCAGAAAGCGGGAGGGCCTGTACGAGCAGTACTTC.

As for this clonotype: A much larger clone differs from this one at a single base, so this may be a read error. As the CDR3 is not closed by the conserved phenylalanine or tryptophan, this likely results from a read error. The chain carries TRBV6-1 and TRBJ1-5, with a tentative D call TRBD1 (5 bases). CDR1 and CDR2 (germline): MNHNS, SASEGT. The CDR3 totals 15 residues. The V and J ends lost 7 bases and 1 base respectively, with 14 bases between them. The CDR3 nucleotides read TGTGCCAGCAATCGTCTGAGGGACAGCAATCAGCCCCAGCATTTG. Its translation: CASNRLRDSNQPQHL.

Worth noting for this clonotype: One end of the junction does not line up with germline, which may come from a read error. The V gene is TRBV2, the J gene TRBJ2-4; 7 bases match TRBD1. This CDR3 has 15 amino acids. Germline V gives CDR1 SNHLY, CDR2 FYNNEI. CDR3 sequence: CASSPDRAAKNIKYF. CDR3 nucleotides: TGTGCCAGCAGCCCCGACAGGGCGGCCAAAAACATTAAGTACTTC.

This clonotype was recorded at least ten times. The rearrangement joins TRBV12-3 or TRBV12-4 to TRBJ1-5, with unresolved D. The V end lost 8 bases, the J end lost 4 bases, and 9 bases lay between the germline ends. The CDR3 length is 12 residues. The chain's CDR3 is CASGRWNQPQHF. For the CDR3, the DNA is TGTGCCAGCGGAAGGTGGAATCAGCCCCAGCATTTT.

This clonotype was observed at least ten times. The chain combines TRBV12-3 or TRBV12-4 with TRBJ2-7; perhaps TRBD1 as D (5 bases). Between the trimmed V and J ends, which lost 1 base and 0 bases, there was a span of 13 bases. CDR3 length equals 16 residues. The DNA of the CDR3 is TGTGCCAGCAGTTTAGGAGACAGTTTGAGCTCCTACGAGCAGTACTTC. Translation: CASSLGDSLSSYEQYF.

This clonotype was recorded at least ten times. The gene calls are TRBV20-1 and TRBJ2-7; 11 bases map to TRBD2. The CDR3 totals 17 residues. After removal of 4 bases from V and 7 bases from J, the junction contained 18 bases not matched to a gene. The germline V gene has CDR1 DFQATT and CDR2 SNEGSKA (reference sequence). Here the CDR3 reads CSAIPLAGGLTEREQYF. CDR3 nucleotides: TGCAGTGCTATCCCCCTAGCGGGGGGCCTCACTGAGAGGGAGCAGTACTTC.

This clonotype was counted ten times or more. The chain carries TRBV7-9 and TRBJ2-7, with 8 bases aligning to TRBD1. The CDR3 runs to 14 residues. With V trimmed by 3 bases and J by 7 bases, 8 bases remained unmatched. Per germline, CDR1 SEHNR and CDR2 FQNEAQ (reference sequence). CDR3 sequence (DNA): TGTGCCAGCAGCTTTAGGACAGGGCGGGGAGAGCAGTACTTC. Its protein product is CASSFRTGRGEQYF.